Listed here are 8 T cell receptor beta chains from one sample, sequenced in a study of T cell responses to AZD1222 COVID-19 vaccine (dated by TCRdb to the early 2020s). The time point label of this sample denotes: baseline before first vaccination. The library was produced with the immunoSEQ multiplex PCR assay. What TCRdb holds here is the immuneACCESS table cut down to in-frame rearrangements. Part of the clones is not present; checked against another copy, under half of the missing clones reflect an unresolved V gene, and the others are unexplained. The sample contains approximately 110,000 clones, 70% to 90% of them found a single time. The ten largest clones represent 4.2% of the sample. The sequenced sample was peripheral blood, obtained on day 0 of AZD1222 vaccination. Receptors were obtained from an adult in good health.

The rearrangement uses TRBV5-1 and TRBJ1-5; D uncertain. Germline V gene sequence: CDR1 SGHRS, CDR2 YFSETQ. The CDR3 is 13 residues long. The ends were cut back, 7 bases at V and 3 bases at J, with 11 bases in the middle. CDR3 DNA sequence: TGCGCCAGCTCAAGCGAAGCCAATCAGCCCCAGCATTTT. It is translated as CASSSEANQPQHF.

The sample holds one count of this clone. The V gene is TRBV7-9, the J gene TRBJ2-7, with 7 bases lining up with TRBD1. The CDR3 is made up of 12 amino acids. Germline CDR1 is SEHNR and CDR2 is FQNEAQ (reference sequence). Trimming at V came to 5 bases and at J to 4 bases, leaving 2 bases not matched to a gene. The CDR3 reads CASSRTGYEQYF. In nucleotides, the CDR3 is TGTGCCAGCAGCCGGACAGGTTACGAGCAGTACTTC.

J is TRBJ2-3 and V is TRBV24-1, with a tentative D call TRBD2 (6 bases). From germline, CDR1 is KGHDR and CDR2 SFDVKD. V lost 1 base, J lost 4 bases, and 11 bases lay in between. The CDR3 is 15 amino acids. CDR3 sequence (DNA): TGTGCCACCAGTGATTTAAGACGCGGGGCAGATACGCAGTATTTT. Translation gives CATSDLRRGADTQYF.

The chain employs TRBV6-2 or TRBV6-3 and TRBJ2-1, with 11 bases that match TRBD1. The germline gives CDR1 MNHEY, CDR2 SVGEGT. V trimming: 2 bases; J trimming: 7 bases; junction bases outside the gene matches: 13. The CDR3 is made up of 18 amino acids. This chain's CDR3 is CASSYRAGGQGARNEQFF. The DNA for the CDR3 is TGTGCCAGCAGTTACAGGGCTGGAGGACAGGGGGCGCGGAATGAGCAGTTCTTC.

The chain combines TRBV5-1 with TRBJ2-7, with D hard to call. V lost 4 bases and J 0 bases, leaving 8 bases between the germline ends. Germline V gene lookup returns CDR1 SGHRS and CDR2 YFSETQ. The CDR3 totals 13 residues. The CDR3 reads CASSLDISYEQYF. CDR3 DNA: TGCGCCAGCAGCCTTGACATCTCCTACGAGCAGTACTTC.

This clone was seen just once. The V call is TRBV6-5, the J call TRBJ1-2, with D possibly being TRBD1 (5 bases). V shed 8 bases and J shed 2 bases, with 18 bases lying between them. Germline V CDR1 and CDR2: MNHEY, SVGAGI. This CDR3 has 15 amino acids. The CDR3 sequence: CASLRTPRGNYGYTF. The CDR3, as DNA: TGTGCCAGCCTCAGGACACCACGGGGCAACTATGGCTACACCTTC.

This chain links TRBV19 with TRBJ1-2, with D possibly being TRBD1 (6 bases). Germline V CDR1 and CDR2: LNHDA, SQIVND (reference sequence). The CDR3 has 14 amino acids. Trimming left V 10 bases short and J 10 bases short, with 25 bases between. CDR3 in amino acids: CATTVGAGAVHYTF. The CDR3 bases are TGTGCCACGACGGTGGGGGCGGGGGCTGTACACTACACCTTC.

This clone occurred once. This chain links TRBV7-3 with TRBJ2-3; D may correspond to TRBD1 or TRBD2 (5 bases each). CDR1 and CDR2 (germline): SGHTA, FQGTGA. The V end lost 5 bases, the J end lost 4 bases, and 16 bases lay between the germline ends. There are 15 residues in the CDR3. CDR3 coding DNA: TGTGCCAGCAGCCCCCGGCCGGGGCTCGCAGATACGCAGTATTTT. Protein product: CASSPRPGLADTQYF.